The rows below give T cell receptor beta chains drawn from one sample of a study of vaccination and CD4 T cells after COVID-19. These receptors have no identified antigens. TCRdb analysed the PCR reads with MiXCR anew, one entry per CDR3 protein. This table has around 6,400 distinct CDR3 sequences, around 45% appearing once. The sequenced sample was CD4+ T cells from blood, cultured in vitro. These receptors were taken from a human donor who had recovered from COVID-19. The CDR3 runs from the conserved cysteine through the conserved F or W. A D gene is named only where the DNA matches it firmly. Clone size appears in some rows only: once, few, many, or a class for an expanded clone.

J,V,size,D,CDR3,DNA
TRBJ2-5,TRBV7-2,.,.,CASSLGYGGTWGETQYF,TGTGCCAGCAGCTTAGGCTATGGGGGGACGTGGGGAGAGACCCAGTACTTC
TRBJ1-1,TRBV2,.,TRBD1,CASSVLRGQTEAFF,TGTGCCAGCAGTGTACTCAGGGGGCAGACTGAAGCTTTCTTT
TRBJ1-2,TRBV6-1,.,.,CASRATVNYGYTF,TGTGCCAGCAGGGCGACAGTAAACTATGGCTACACCTTC
TRBJ2-3,TRBV6-4,few,.,CASSGGKPSDTQYF,TGTGCCAGCAGTGGCGGGAAACCCTCGGATACGCAGTATTTT
TRBJ1-1,TRBV6-1,.,TRBD1,CASRGTGLLLNTEAFF,TGTGCCAGCAGAGGGACAGGGCTTTTGCTGAACACTGAAGCTTTCTTT
TRBJ2-1,TRBV18,.,.,CASSPYRDDNEQFF,TGTGCCAGCTCACCGTACCGGGACGACAATGAGCAGTTCTTC
TRBJ2-2,TRBV2,.,TRBD1,CASTSTGVGELFF,TGTGCCAGCACCTCCACAGGGGTCGGGGAGCTGTTTTTT
TRBJ1-5,TRBV6-1,few,.,CASSELGGNQPQHF,TGTGCCAGCAGTGAATTGGGCGGGAATCAGCCCCAGCATTTT
TRBJ2-5,TRBV12-3/TRBV12-4,.,.,CASSLMTGEETQYF,TGTGCCAGCAGTTTAATGACAGGAGAAGAGACCCAGTACTTC
TRBJ2-7,TRBV11-2,.,.,CASSRTSHEQYF,TGTGCCAGCAGCCGAACTAGTCACGAGCAGTACTTC
TRBJ2-7,TRBV2,.,TRBD2,CASSEALGGLAREQYF,TGTGCCAGCAGTGAAGCGCTTGGTGGACTAGCACGCGAGCAGTACTTC
TRBJ2-5,TRBV20-1,.,TRBD2,CSATSGGFQETQYF,TGCAGTGCCACTAGCGGAGGGTTCCAAGAGACCCAGTACTTC
TRBJ2-7,TRBV2,.,TRBD1,CASNRPGQLTYEQYF,TGTGCCAGCAACCGCCCGGGACAGCTTACCTACGAGCAGTACTTC
TRBJ1-1,TRBV6-1,medium-sized,.,CASRPRTDVNTEAFF,TGTGCCAGCAGACCTAGGACAGATGTGAACACTGAAGCTTTCTTT
TRBJ1-3,TRBV7-6,few,.,CASSPSRAGSGNTIYF,TGTGCCAGCAGCCCCTCGAGAGCGGGGTCTGGAAACACCATATATTTT
TRBJ2-3,TRBV7-9,medium-sized,TRBD2,CASSLRGGAGGAQYF,TGTGCCAGCAGCTTACGCGGGGGGGCCGGTGGAGCGCAGTATTTT
TRBJ2-1,TRBV6-1,few,TRBD2,CASSTSGGWDNEQFF,TGTGCCAGCAGCACAAGCGGGGGGTGGGACAATGAGCAGTTCTTC
TRBJ1-1,TRBV10-3,.,.,CAISRTENTEAFF,TGTGCCATCAGCAGGACAGAGAACACTGAAGCTTTCTTT
TRBJ1-2,TRBV24-1,few,TRBD1,CATRGSGTDYGYTF,TGTGCCACCAGGGGGTCCGGGACAGACTATGGCTACACCTTC
TRBJ1-5,TRBV12-5,.,TRBD1,CASAYGQASYSNQPQHF,TGTGCTAGTGCCTATGGACAGGCGAGTTATAGCAATCAGCCCCAGCATTTT
TRBJ2-5,TRBV29-1,.,.,CSVVGLEETQYF,TGCAGCGTTGTAGGGCTTGAGGAGACCCAGTACTTC
TRBJ1-1,TRBV7-9,.,.,CASSFQHGDTEAFF,TGTGCCAGCAGTTTCCAACATGGGGACACTGAAGCTTTCTTT
TRBJ1-1,TRBV5-4,.,TRBD1,CASRGLGTGPNTEAFF,TGTGCCAGCAGGGGGCTGGGGACAGGGCCGAACACTGAAGCTTTCTTT
TRBJ2-2,TRBV24-1,few,TRBD2,CATSDTTPMTSGSGIGELFF,TGTGCCACCAGTGACACGACCCCGATGACTAGCGGGAGCGGGATCGGGGAGCTGTTTTTT
TRBJ2-1,TRBV2,.,TRBD2,CASSPGGGNYNEQFF,TGTGCCAGCAGTCCCGGGGGGGGGAATTACAATGAGCAGTTCTTC
TRBJ1-6,TRBV20-1,few,.,CSAEPRDTIFPLHF,TGCAGTGCTGAACCCCGGGACACCATCTTCCCCCTCCACTTT
TRBJ1-5,TRBV20-1,few,TRBD1,CSAMDRELGWVNQPQHF,TGCAGTGCCATGGACAGGGAGCTGGGTTGGGTCAATCAGCCCCAGCATTTT
TRBJ1-2,TRBV27,.,.,CASSLYSAGGNYGYTF,TGTGCCAGCAGTTTATATTCAGCTGGGGGGAACTATGGCTACACCTTC
TRBJ2-2,TRBV19,.,.,CASSIVASTLFF,TGTGCCAGTAGTATAGTCGCATCTACTCTGTTTTTT
TRBJ2-7,TRBV6-2/TRBV6-3,.,TRBD1,CASSYLGGSSYEQYF,TGTGCCAGCAGTTACCTAGGGGGCTCCTCCTACGAGCAGTACTTC
TRBJ2-5,TRBV12-3/TRBV12-4,.,.,CASSWEETQYF,TGTGCCAGCAGTTGGGAAGAGACCCAGTACTTC
TRBJ1-6,TRBV6-5,.,.,CASSYDRNSPLHF,TGTGCCAGCAGTTACGATCGGAATTCACCCCTCCACTTT
TRBJ1-1,TRBV4-2,.,.,CASSQEVGTEAFF,TGTGCCAGCAGCCAAGAAGTAGGGACTGAAGCTTTCTTT
TRBJ2-7,TRBV4-1,medium-sized,TRBD2,CASSQESGGATYEQYF,TGCGCCAGCAGCCAAGAGAGCGGGGGCGCTACCTACGAGCAGTACTTC
TRBJ1-1,TRBV2,.,.,CASTGRSGEPEAFF,TGTGCCAGCACGGGACGGTCTGGGGAGCCTGAAGCTTTCTTT
TRBJ2-3,TRBV6-1,once,TRBD2,CASSPGTSPHF,TGTGCCAGCAGTCCCGGGACTAGTCCGCATTTT
TRBJ1-1,TRBV7-2,.,.,CASSRGNMNTEAFF,TGTGCCAGCAGCCGAGGAAACATGAACACTGAAGCTTTCTTT
TRBJ1-3,TRBV6-1,.,.,CASSEALANSGNTIYF,TGTGCCAGCAGTGAAGCGCTCGCAAACTCTGGAAACACCATATATTTT
TRBJ1-1,TRBV27,.,.,CASSEWDTLGTEAFF,TGTGCCAGCAGTGAATGGGACACGCTAGGCACTGAAGCTTTCTTT
TRBJ2-7,TRBV7-6,.,.,CASRPRDTTGVGQYF,TGTGCCAGCAGACCGCGGGACACCACGGGTGTCGGGCAGTACTTC
TRBJ2-7,TRBV4-2,.,TRBD2,CASSQDTGTRGEQYF,TGTGCCAGCAGCCAAGATACGGGGACTAGGGGCGAGCAGTACTTC
TRBJ2-2,TRBV15,.,TRBD2,CATSTNRREGRKTGELFF,TGTGCCACCAGCACAAACCGGCGGGAGGGCCGTAAAACCGGGGAGCTGTTTTTT
TRBJ2-7,TRBV4-3,few,TRBD2,CASSQDRGRGSYEQYF,TGCGCCAGCAGCCAAGACCGGGGGAGGGGCTCCTACGAGCAGTACTTC
TRBJ2-3,TRBV27,.,.,CASDLMDTQYF,TGTGCCAGCGACTTAATGGATACGCAGTATTTT
TRBJ1-5,TRBV6-2/TRBV6-3,few,TRBD1,CASSPRDRRNSNQPQHF,TGTGCCAGCAGTCCCCGGGACAGGCGAAATAGCAATCAGCCCCAGCATTTT
TRBJ2-7,TRBV30,few,.,CAGFGGDSYEQYF,TGTGCTGGGTTTGGCGGGGACTCCTACGAGCAGTACTTC
TRBJ1-5,TRBV20-1,.,.,CSARAGHDDQPQHF,TGCAGTGCTAGAGCAGGGCATGACGACCAGCCCCAGCATTTT
TRBJ2-5,TRBV20-1,.,TRBD1,CSATSGQGGKETQYF,TGCAGTGCTACTTCGGGACAGGGGGGAAAGGAGACCCAGTACTTC
TRBJ1-1,TRBV20-1,.,.,CSASARQTEAFF,TGCAGTGCTAGTGCCAGGCAAACTGAAGCTTTCTTT
TRBJ1-1,TRBV10-3,.,.,CASGARMNTEAFF,TGTGCCTCGGGGGCGAGGATGAACACTGAAGCTTTCTTT
TRBJ1-6,TRBV25-1,few,.,CASSLGLGNSPLHF,TGTGCCAGCAGTTTGGGGCTGGGTAATTCACCCCTCCACTTT
TRBJ1-3,TRBV20-1,medium-sized,.,CSATVLNTIYF,TGCAGTGCTACTGTGCTGAACACCATATATTTT
TRBJ2-1,TRBV6-1,.,TRBD2,CAGSLAGKDYNEQFF,TGTGCCGGATCACTAGCGGGGAAAGATTACAATGAGCAGTTCTTC
TRBJ2-2,TRBV27,few,TRBD1,CASISRTGVTGELFF,TGTGCCAGCATTTCGAGGACAGGGGTCACCGGGGAGCTGTTTTTT
TRBJ2-3,TRBV20-1,.,TRBD1,CSVPGQGTTDTQYF,TGCAGTGTCCCGGGACAGGGAACCACAGATACGCAGTATTTT
TRBJ2-1,TRBV27,.,.,CASSSSEWRGAYNEQFF,TGTGCCAGCAGTTCGTCCGAATGGCGGGGCGCATACAATGAGCAGTTCTTC
TRBJ2-2,TRBV5-1,.,.,CASTPGVGELFF,TGCGCCAGCACCCCAGGGGTCGGGGAGCTGTTTTTT
TRBJ2-1,TRBV6-5,.,.,CASSYSSGYEQFF,TGTGCCAGCAGTTACTCGTCGGGTTATGAGCAGTTCTTC
TRBJ2-1,TRBV24-1,.,.,CATSDPGTNYYNEQFF,TGTGCCACCAGTGATCCCGGGACCAATTACTACAATGAGCAGTTCTTC
TRBJ2-7,TRBV12-2,.,.,CASRLGAPGGYEQYF,TGTGCAAGTCGCTTGGGAGCCCCCGGTGGTTACGAGCAGTACTTC